The entry that follows covers one TCR beta chain sequence. This CDR3 is 13 amino acids long. V lost 1 base and J 5 bases, leaving 11 bases between the germline ends. Germline-derived CDR1 and CDR2 are DFQATT and SNEGSKA (reference sequence). The data were taken from a study of T cells in Graves' hyperthyroidism and ophthalmopathy. Amplification of TCR beta CDR3 regions was performed using RNA transcripts as template. With the HTBI primer set, the TCR CDR3 went through a first round of RT-PCR. Each CDR3 protein is one row after TCRdb ran MiXCR on the multiplex PCR reads. The sample has some 510,000 distinct CDR3 sequences, under 60% seen once.

The chain employs TRBV20-1 and TRBJ2-5, with D maybe TRBD1 (6 bases). The sequencing sample was made of peripheral blood or thyroid tissue (not recorded which). This TCR derives from a young woman with Graves' hyperthyroidism. CDR3 sequence reads: CSARVGASETQYF. The CDR3 DNA is TGCAGTGCTAGAGTGGGGGCATCGGAGACCCAGTACTTC.